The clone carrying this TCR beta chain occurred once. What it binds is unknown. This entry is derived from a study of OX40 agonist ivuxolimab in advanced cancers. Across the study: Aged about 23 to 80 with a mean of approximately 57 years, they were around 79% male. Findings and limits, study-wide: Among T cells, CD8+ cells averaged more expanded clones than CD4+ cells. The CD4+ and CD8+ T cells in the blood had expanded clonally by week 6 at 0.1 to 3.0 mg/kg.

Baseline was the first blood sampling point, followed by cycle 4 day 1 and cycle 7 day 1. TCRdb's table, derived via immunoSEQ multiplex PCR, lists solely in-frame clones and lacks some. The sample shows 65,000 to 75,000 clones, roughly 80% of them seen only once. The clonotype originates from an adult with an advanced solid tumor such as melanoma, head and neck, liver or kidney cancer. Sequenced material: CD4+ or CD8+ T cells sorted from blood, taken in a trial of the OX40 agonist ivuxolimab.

The CDR3 DNA follows: TGTGCCAGCAGCCCCCGGGCCTGGGGGCCCACAGATACGCAGTATTTT. This translates into CASSPRAWGPTDTQYF. This chain connects TRBV5-6 to TRBJ2-3; possibly TRBD1 for D (6 bases). This CDR3 contains 16 residues. V shed 4 bases and J shed 2 bases, with 17 bases lying between them. From germline, CDR1 is SGHDT and CDR2 YYEEEE.